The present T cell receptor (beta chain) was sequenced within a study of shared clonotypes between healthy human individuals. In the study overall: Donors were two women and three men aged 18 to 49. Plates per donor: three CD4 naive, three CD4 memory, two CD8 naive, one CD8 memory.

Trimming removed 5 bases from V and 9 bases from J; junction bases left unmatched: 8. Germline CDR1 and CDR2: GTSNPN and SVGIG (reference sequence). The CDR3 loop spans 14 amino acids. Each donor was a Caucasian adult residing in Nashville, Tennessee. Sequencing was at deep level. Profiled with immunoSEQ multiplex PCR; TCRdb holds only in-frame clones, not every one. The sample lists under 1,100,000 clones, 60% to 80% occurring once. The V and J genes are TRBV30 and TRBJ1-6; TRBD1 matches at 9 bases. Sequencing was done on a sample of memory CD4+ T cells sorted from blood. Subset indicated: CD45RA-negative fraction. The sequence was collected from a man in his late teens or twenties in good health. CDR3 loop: CAWSTGGVSSPLHF. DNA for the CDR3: TGTGCCTGGTCTACAGGGGGCGTATCTTCACCCCTCCACTTT. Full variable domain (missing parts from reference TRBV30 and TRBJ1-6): SQTIHQWPATLVQPVGSPLSLECTVEGTSNPNLYWYRQAAGRGLQLLFYSVGIGQISSEVPQNLSASRPQDRQFILSSKKLLLSDSGFYLCAWSTGGVSSPLHFGNGTRLTVT.